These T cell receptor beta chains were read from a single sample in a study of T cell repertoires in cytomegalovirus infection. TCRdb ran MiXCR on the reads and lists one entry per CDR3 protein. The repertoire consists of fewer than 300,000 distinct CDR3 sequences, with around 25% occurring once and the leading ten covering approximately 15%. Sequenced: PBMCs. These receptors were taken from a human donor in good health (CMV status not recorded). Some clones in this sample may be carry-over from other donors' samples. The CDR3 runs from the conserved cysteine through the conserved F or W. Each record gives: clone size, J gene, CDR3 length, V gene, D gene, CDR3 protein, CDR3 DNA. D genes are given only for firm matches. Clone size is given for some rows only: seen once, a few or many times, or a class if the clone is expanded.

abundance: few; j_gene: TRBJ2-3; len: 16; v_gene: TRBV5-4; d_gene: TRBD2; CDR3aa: CASSLGLAGEGDTQYF; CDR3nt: TGTGCCAGCAGCTTGGGACTAGCGGGAGAAGGAGATACGCAGTATTTT
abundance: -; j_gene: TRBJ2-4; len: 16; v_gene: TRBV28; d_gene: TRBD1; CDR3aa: CASSSIRGQGGHIQYF; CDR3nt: TGTGCCAGCAGTTCCATACGGGGACAGGGAGGTCACATTCAGTACTTC
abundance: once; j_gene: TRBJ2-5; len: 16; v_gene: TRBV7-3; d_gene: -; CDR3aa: CASSAGTGDPRETQYF; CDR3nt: TGTGCCAGCAGTGCCGGGACCGGCGACCCGAGAGAGACCCAGTACTTC
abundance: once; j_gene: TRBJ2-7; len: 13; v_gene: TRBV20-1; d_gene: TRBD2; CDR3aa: CSARSASGYEQYF; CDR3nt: TGCAGTGCCCGCTCAGCTAGCGGCTACGAGCAGTACTTC
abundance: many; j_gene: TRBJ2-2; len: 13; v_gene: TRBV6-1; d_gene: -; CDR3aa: CASSEGDTGELFF; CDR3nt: TGTGCCAGCAGTGAAGGGGACACCGGGGAGCTGTTTTTT
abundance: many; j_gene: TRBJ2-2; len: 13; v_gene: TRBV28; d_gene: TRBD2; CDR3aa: CASTRGGSGELFF; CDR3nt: TGTGCCAGCACCCGGGGGGGGAGCGGGGAGCTGTTTTTT
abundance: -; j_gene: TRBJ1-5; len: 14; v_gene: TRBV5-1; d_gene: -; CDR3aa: CASSLEGINQPQHF; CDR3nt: TGCGCCAGCAGCTTGGAAGGGATCAATCAGCCCCAGCATTTT
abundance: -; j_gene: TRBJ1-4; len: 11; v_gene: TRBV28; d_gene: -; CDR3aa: CASSQPEKLFF; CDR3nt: TGTGCCAGCAGCCAGCCTGAAAAACTGTTTTTT
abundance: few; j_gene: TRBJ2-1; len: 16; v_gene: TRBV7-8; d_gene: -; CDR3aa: CASSSITGRVRNEQFF; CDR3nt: TGTGCCAGCAGCTCTATAACGGGACGGGTGAGGAATGAGCAGTTCTTC
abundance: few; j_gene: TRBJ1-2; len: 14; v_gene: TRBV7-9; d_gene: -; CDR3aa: CASSLDPEVYGYTF; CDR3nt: TGTGCCAGCAGCTTAGATCCGGAGGTCTATGGCTACACCTTC
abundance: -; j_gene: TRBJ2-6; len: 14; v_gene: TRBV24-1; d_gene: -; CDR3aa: CATSDSPGANVLTF; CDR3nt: TGTGCCACCAGTGACAGTCCTGGGGCCAACGTCCTGACTTTC
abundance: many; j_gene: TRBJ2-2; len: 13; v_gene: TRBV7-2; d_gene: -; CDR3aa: CASSSSYTGELFF; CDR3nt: TGTGCCAGCAGCTCCAGCTACACCGGGGAGCTGTTTTTT
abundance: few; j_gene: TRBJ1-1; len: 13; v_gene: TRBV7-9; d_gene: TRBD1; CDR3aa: CASGDRINTEAFF; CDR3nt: TGTGCCAGCGGGGACAGGATCAACACTGAAGCTTTCTTT
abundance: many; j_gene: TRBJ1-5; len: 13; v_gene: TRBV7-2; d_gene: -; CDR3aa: CASSTKDRQPQHF; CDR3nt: TGTGCCAGCAGCACTAAGGACCGCCAGCCCCAGCATTTT
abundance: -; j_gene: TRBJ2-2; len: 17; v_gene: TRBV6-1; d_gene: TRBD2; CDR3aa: CASSGTSGGGDTGELFF; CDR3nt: TGTGCCAGCAGCGGGACTAGCGGGGGAGGAGACACCGGGGAGCTGTTTTTT
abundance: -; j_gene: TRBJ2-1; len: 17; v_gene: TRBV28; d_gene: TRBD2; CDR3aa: CASSPWTSASSYNEQFF; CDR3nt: TGTGCCAGCAGCCCCTGGACTAGCGCAAGCTCCTACAATGAGCAGTTCTTC
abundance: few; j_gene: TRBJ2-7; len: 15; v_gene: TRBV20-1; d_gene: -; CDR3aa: CSARDPGRTHYEQYF; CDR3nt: TGCAGTGCTAGAGATCCGGGACGGACACACTACGAGCAGTACTTC
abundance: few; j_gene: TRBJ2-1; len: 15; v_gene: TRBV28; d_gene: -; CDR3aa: CASSPGRYSYNEQFF; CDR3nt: TGTGCCAGCAGTCCCGGGAGATACTCCTACAATGAGCAGTTCTTC
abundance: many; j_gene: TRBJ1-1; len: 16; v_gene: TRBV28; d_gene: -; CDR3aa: CASTSSRAISTSEAFF; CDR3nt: TGTGCCAGCACTAGCTCCCGGGCTATATCAACCTCTGAAGCTTTCTTT
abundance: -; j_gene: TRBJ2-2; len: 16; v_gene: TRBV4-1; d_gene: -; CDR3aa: CASRPRGAPNTGELFF; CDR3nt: TGCGCCAGCAGACCCCGAGGGGCCCCGAACACCGGGGAGCTGTTTTTT
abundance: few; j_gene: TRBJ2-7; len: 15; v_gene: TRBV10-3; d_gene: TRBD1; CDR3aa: CAISERTGALYEQYF; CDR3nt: TGTGCCATCAGTGAGAGGACAGGGGCCCTCTACGAGCAGTACTTC
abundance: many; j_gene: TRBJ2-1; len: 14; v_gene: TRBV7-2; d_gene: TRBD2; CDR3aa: CASRRGSSYNEQFF; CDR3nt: TGTGCCAGCCGGCGGGGGAGCTCCTACAATGAGCAGTTCTTC
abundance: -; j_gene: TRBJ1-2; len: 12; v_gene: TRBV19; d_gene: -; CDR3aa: CATEDSRYGYTF; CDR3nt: TGTGCCACCGAAGACAGCCGGTATGGCTACACCTTC
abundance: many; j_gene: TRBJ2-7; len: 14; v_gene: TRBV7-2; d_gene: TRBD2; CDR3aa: CASSSGLATYEQYF; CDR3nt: TGTGCCAGCAGCTCGGGACTAGCGACGTACGAGCAGTACTTC
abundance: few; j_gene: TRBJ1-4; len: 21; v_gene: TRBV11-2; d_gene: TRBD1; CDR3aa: CASTYQGGDSPNRATNEKLFF; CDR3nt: TGTGCCAGCACCTACCAAGGAGGGGACAGCCCAAACCGGGCAACTAATGAAAAACTGTTTTTT
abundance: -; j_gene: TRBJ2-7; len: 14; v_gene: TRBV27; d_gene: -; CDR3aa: CASKRAGDLYEQYF; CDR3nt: TGTGCCAGCAAGAGAGCAGGGGACCTCTACGAGCAGTACTTC
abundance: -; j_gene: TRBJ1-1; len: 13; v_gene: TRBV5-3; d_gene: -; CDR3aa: CASSGGGNTEAFF; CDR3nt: TGTGCCAGCAGCGGGGGGGGGAACACTGAAGCTTTCTTT
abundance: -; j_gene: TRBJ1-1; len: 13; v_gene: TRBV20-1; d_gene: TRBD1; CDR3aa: CSATGGGGTEAFF; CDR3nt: TGCAGTGCTACAGGGGGGGGAGGCACTGAAGCTTTCTTT
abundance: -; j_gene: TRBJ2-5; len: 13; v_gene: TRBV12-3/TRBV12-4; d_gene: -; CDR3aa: CASSKDGQETQYF; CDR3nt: TGTGCCAGCAGTAAAGACGGTCAAGAGACCCAGTACTTC
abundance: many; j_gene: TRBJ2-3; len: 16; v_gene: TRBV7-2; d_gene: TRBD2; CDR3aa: CASSLRTSISTDTQYF; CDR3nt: TGTGCCAGCAGCTTAAGGACTAGCATTAGCACAGATACGCAGTATTTT
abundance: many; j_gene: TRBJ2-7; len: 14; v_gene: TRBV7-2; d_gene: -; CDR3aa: CASSSTSGGYEQYF; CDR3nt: TGTGCCAGCAGCTCCACCTCCGGCGGCTACGAGCAGTACTTC
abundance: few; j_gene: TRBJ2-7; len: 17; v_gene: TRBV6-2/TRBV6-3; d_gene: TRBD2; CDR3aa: CASSYGTSGSEAYEQYF; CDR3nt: TGTGCCAGCAGTTATGGGACTAGCGGGAGTGAAGCCTACGAGCAGTACTTC
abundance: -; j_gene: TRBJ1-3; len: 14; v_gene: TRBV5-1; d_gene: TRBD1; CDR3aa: CASRDRQFVDTIYF; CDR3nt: TGCGCCAGCCGGGACAGGCAATTCGTGGACACCATATATTTT
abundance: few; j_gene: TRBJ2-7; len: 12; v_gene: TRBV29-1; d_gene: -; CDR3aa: CSVEDGVWEQYF; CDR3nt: TGCAGCGTTGAAGACGGGGTCTGGGAGCAGTACTTC
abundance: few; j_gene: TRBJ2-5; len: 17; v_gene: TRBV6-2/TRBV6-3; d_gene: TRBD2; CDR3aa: CASSYGGPAGAKETQYF; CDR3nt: TGTGCCAGCAGTTACGGCGGACCAGCGGGAGCAAAAGAGACCCAGTACTTC
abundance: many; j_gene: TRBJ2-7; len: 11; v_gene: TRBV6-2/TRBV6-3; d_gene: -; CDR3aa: CASRLEREQYF; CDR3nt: TGTGCCAGCAGACTAGAGCGCGAGCAGTACTTC
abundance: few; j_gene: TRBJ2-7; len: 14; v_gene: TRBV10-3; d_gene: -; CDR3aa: CAISESYSSYEQYF; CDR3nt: TGTGCCATCAGTGAAAGTTACTCTTCCTACGAGCAGTACTTC
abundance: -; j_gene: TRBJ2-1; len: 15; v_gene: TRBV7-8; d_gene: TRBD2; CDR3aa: CASSLGGLASNEQFF; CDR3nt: TGTGCCAGCAGCTTAGGGGGACTAGCATCGAATGAGCAGTTCTTC
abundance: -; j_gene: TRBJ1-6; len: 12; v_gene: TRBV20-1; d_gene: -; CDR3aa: CSARAADSPLHF; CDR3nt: TGCAGTGCTAGAGCGGCGGATTCACCCCTCCACTTT
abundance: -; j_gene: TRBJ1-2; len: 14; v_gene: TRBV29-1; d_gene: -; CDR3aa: CSVVNSGADYGYTF; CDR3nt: TGCAGCGTTGTGAATTCAGGGGCGGACTATGGCTACACCTTC
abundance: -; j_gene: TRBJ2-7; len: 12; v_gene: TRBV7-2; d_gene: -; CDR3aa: CASSGALGEQYF; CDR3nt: TGTGCCAGCAGCGGAGCCTTGGGTGAGCAGTACTTC
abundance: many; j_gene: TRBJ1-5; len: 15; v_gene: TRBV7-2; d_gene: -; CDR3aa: CASSLGGVYNQPQHF; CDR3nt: TGTGCCAGCAGCTTAGGGGGGGTTTACAATCAGCCCCAGCATTTT
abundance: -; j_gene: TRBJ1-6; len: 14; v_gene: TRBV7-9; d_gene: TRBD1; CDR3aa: CASSLEGANSPLHF; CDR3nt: TGTGCCAGCAGCTTAGAGGGGGCGAATTCACCCCTCCACTTT
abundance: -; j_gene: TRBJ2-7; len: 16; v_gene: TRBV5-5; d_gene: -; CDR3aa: CASSLSSPLLSYEQYF; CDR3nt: TGTGCCAGCAGCTTGTCGTCTCCCTTGCTCTCCTACGAGCAGTACTTC
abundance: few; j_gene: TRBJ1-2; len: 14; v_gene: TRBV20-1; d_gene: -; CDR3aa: CSAREMDSEYGYTF; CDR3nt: TGCAGTGCTAGAGAGATGGACAGCGAATATGGCTACACCTTC
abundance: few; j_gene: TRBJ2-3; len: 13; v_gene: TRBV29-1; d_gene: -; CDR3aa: CSVELGARDTQYF; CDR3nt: TGCAGCGTTGAACTGGGGGCGAGGGATACGCAGTATTTT
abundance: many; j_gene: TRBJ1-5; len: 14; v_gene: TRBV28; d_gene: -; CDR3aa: CASSATVSDQPQHF; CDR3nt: TGTGCCAGCAGCGCAACGGTATCGGACCAGCCCCAGCATTTT
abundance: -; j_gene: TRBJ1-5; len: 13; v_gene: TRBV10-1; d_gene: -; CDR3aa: CASSGSLNQPQHF; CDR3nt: TGCGCCAGCAGTGGGAGCCTAAATCAGCCCCAGCATTTT
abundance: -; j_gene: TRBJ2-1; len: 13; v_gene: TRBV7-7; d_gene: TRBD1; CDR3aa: CASSSDRYNEQFF; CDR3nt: TGTGCCAGCAGCTCGGACAGGTACAATGAGCAGTTCTTC
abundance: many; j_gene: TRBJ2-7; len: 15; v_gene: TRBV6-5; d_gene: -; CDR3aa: CASSYTQGPLYEQYF; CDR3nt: TGTGCCAGCAGTTACACACAGGGCCCACTCTACGAGCAGTACTTC
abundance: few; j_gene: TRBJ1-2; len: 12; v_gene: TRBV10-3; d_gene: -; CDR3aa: CAISEQSYGYTF; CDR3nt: TGTGCCATCAGTGAACAATCCTATGGCTACACCTTC
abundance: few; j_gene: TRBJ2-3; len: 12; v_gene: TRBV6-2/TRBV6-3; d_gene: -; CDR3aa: CASSLGINTQYF; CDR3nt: TGTGCCAGCAGTCTCGGCATTAATACGCAGTATTTT
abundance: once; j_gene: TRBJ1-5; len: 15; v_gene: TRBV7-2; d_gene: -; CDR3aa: CANSLMASSNQPQHF; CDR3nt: TGTGCCAACAGCTTAATGGCCAGTAGCAATCAGCCCCAGCATTTT
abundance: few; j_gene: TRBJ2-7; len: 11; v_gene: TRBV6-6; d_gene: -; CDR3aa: CASESGYEQYF; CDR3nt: TGTGCCAGCGAGTCTGGCTACGAGCAGTACTTC
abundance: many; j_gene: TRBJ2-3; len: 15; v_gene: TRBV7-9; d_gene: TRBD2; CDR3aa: CASSAGLVGTDTQYF; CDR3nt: TGTGCCAGCAGCGCGGGACTAGTGGGCACAGATACGCAGTATTTT
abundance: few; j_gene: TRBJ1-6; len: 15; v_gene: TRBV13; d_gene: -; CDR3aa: CASSLGRQNNSPLHF; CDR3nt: TGTGCCAGCAGCTTAGGAAGGCAGAATAATTCACCCCTCCACTTT
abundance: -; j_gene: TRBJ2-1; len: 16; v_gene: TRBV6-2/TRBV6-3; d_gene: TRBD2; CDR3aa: CASSAGLAEIYNEQFF; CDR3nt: TGTGCCAGCAGTGCGGGACTAGCGGAGATCTACAATGAGCAGTTCTTC
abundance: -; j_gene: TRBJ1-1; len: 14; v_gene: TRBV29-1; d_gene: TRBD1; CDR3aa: CSVEVSGGPTEAFF; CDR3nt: TGCAGCGTTGAAGTATCAGGGGGGCCCACTGAAGCTTTCTTT
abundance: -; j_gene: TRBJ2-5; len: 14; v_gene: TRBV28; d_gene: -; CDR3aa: CASSQGGSGETQYF; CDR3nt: TGTGCCAGCAGTCAGGGGGGGAGTGGAGAGACCCAGTACTTC
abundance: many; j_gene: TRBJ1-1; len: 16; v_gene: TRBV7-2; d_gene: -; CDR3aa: CASSLPPGTGYTEAFF; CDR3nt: TGTGCCAGCAGCTTACCCCCAGGCACGGGTTACACTGAAGCTTTCTTT